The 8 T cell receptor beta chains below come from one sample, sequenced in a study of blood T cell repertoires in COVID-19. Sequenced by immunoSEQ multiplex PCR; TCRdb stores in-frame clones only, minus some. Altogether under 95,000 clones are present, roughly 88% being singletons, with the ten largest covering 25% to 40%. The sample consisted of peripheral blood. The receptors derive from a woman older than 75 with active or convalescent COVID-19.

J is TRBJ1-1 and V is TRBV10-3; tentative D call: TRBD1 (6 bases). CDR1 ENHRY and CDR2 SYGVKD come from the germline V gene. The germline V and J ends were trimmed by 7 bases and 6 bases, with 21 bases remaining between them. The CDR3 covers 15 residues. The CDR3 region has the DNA TGTGCCATCACCTTCACCTCAGGGTCAGGGGCTGAAGCTTTCTTT. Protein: CAITFTSGSGAEAFF.

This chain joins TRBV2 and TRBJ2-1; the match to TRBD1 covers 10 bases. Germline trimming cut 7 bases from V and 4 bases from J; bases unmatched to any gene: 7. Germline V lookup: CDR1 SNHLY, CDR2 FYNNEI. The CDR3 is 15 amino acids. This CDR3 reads CASNYRDRGYNEQFF. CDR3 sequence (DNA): TGTGCCAGCAATTATAGGGACAGGGGTTACAATGAGCAGTTCTTC.

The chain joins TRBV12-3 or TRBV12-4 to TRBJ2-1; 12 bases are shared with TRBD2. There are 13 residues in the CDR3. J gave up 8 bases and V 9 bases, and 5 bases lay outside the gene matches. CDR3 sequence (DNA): TGTGCCAGTACTAGCGGGGGGTCGGATGAGCAGTTCTTC. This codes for CASTSGGSDEQFF.

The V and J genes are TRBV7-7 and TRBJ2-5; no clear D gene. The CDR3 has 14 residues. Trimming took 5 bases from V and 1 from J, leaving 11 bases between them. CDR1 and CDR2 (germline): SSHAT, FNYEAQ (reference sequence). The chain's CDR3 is CASSPRHLQETQYF. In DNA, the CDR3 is TGTGCCAGCAGCCCCCGACATCTCCAAGAGACCCAGTACTTC.

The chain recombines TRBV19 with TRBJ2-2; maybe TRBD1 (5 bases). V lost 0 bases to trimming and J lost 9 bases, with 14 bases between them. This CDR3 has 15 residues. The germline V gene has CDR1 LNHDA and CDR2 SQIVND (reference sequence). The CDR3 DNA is TGTGCCAGTAGTATAGAAGTCCAGGGTGGCCGGGAGCTGTTTTTT. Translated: CASSIEVQGGRELFF.

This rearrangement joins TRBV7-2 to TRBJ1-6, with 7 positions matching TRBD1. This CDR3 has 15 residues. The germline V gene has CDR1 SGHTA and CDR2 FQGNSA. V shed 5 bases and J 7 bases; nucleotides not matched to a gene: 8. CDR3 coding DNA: TGTGCCAGCAGCCGCCGACAGGGTCAAAATTCACCCCTCCACTTT. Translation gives CASSRRQGQNSPLHF.

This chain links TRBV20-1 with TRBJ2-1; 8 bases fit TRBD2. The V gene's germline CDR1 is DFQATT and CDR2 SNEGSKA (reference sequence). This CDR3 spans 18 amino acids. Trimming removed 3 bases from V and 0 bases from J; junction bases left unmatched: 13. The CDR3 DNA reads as TGCAGTGCTAGTTCGGTAGCGGGGAGGCAGAGCTCCTACAATGAGCAGTTCTTC. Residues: CSASSVAGRQSSYNEQFF.

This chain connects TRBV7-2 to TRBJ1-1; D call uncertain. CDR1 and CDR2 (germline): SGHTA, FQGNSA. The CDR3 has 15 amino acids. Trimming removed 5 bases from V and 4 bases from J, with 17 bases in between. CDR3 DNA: TGTGCCAGCAGCATCCGTAACCTAGGAGGCACTGAAGCTTTCTTT. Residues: CASSIRNLGGTEAFF.